This T cell receptor beta chain was sequenced in a study of blood T cells in healthy people across ages. This clonotype was counted a few times. PCR was performed a second time for roughly 7 to 11 cycles using a sample-barcoded 5' primer and a J-beta primer mix. Each CDR3 protein is one row after TCRdb ran MiXCR on the 5' RACE reads. The table records about 770,000 distinct CDR3 sequences, around 45% of them present only once. V was clipped by 3 bases and J by 10 bases, with 13 bases between them. The CDR3 has 12 amino acids. CDR1 is DFQATT, CDR2 SNEGSKA, per germline (reference sequence). The clonotype originates from a man aged 60-69 years in good health. The sample consisted of blood. The chain carries TRBV20-1 and TRBJ2-1; D might be TRBD2 (6 bases). The CDR3 region is CSASGGGSEQFF. CDR3 bases: TGCAGTGCTAGCGGGGGAGGTAGCGAGCAGTTCTTC.